This TCR beta chain was captured by sequencing in a study of cytomegalovirus exposure and HLA in healthy donors. Overall study context: Out of about 190 million T cells, an earlier analysis found around 110 million unique TCR beta sequences in total.

The V end was cut by 6 bases, the J end by 3 bases, with 6 bases between. The CDR3 is made up of 12 amino acids. Germline V gene sequence: CDR1 MNHEY, CDR2 SMNVEV (reference sequence). Findings and caveats of the study: TCR beta sequences reportedly predicted most subjects' HLA-A and HLA-B alleles accurately. Several V segments, TRBV6-2 and TRBV6-3 among them, could not be told apart and were dropped. Cytomegalovirus association was assigned to over 150 TCR beta chains.

On this clone: As yet, its antigen is unknown.

60 Vbeta and 13 Jbeta primers were used in PCR. The method was immunoSEQ multiplex PCR; TCRdb's version includes in-frame clones alone and lacks a portion of them. Of 150,000 to 200,000 clones listed, almost 80% are singletons. This TCR was recovered from a young man in good health and CMV-seropositive. The chain has TRBV27 and TRBJ2-1, with unresolved D. Material: PBMCs. CDR3 DNA sequence: TGTGCCAGCAGCCCCCTCTACAATGAGCAGTTCTTC. Translation: CASSPLYNEQFF.